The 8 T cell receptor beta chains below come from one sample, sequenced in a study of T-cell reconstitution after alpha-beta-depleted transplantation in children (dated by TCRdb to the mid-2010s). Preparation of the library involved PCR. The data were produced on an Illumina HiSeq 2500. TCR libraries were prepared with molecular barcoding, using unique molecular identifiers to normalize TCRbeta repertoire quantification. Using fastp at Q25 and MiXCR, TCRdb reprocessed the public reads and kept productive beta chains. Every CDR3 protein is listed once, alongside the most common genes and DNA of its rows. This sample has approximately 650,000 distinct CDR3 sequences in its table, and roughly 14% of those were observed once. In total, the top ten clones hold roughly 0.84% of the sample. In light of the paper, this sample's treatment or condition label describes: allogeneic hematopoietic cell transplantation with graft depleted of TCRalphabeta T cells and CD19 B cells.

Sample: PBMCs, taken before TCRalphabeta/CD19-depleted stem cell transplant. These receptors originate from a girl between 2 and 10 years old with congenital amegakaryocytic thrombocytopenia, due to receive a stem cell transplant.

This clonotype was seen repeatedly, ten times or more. The CDR3 sequence: CASSSSNTGELFF. The CDR3 DNA reads as TGTGCCAGCTCCAGCTCGAACACCGGGGAGCTGTTTTTT. The chain carries TRBV6-1 and TRBJ2-2; D unresolved. The V gene lost 8 bases and the J gene lost 0 bases, with 7 bases spanning the gap. From germline, CDR1 is MNHNS and CDR2 SASEGT. The CDR3 loop spans 13 amino acids.

CDR3 in amino acids: CASSQGSGRAYEQYF. In DNA, the CDR3 is TGCGCCAGCAGCCAAGGGAGCGGGAGGGCCTACGAGCAGTACTTC. The rearrangement links TRBV4-1 to TRBJ2-7, with TRBD2 matching over 10 bases. V lost 1 base and J lost 2; bases outside the gene matches: 2. The CDR3 extends over 15 amino acids. Germline V lookup: CDR1 MGHRA, CDR2 YSYEKL.

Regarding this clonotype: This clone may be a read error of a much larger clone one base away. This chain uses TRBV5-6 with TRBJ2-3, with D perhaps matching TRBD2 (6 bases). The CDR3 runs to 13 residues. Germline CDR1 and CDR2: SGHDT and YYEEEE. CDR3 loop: CASSSGTADTLYF. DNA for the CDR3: TGTGCCAGCAGCTCCGGGACTGCAGATACGCTGTATTTT.

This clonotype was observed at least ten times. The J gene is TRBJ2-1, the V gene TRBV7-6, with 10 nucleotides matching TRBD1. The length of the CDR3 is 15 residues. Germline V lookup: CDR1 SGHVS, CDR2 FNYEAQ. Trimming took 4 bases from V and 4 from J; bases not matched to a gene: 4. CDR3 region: CASSYDRGLYNEQFF. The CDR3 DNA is TGTGCCAGCAGCTATGACAGGGGGCTGTACAATGAGCAGTTCTTC. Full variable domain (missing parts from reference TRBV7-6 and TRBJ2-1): GAGVSQSPRYKVTKRGQDVALRCDPISGHVSLYWYRQALGQGPEFLTYFNYEAQQDKSGLPNDRFSAERPEGSISTLTIQRTEQRDSAMYRCASSYDRGLYNEQFFGPGTRLTVL.

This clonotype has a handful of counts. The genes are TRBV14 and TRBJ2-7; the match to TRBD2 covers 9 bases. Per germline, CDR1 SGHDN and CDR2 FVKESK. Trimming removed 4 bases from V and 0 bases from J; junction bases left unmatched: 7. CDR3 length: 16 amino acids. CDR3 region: CASSPEPGLASYEQYF. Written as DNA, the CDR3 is TGTGCCAGCAGCCCCGAGCCGGGACTAGCCTCCTACGAGCAGTACTTC.

CDR3: CSALLAGASDTQYF. CDR3 nucleotides: TGCAGTGCTTTACTAGCGGGAGCCTCAGATACGCAGTATTTT. The chain carries TRBV20-1 and TRBJ2-3, with 11 positions matching TRBD2. Germline V lookup: CDR1 DFQATT, CDR2 SNEGSKA (reference sequence). After removal of 5 bases from V and 4 bases from J, the junction contained 5 bases not matched to a gene. The length of the CDR3 is 14 residues.

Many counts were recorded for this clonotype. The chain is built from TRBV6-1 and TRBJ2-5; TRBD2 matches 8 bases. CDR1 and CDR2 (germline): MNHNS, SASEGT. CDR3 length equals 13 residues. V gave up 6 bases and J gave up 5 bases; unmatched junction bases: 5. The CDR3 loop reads CASRKREKETQYF. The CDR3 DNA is TGTGCCAGCAGGAAGCGGGAGAAGGAGACCCAGTACTTC.

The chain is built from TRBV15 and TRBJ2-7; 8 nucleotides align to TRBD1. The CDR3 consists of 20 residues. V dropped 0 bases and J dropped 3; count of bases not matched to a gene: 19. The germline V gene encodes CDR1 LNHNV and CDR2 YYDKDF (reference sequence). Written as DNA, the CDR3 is TGTGCCACCAGCAGAGATCAACAGGGGGGAGCTCTATATCCCTACTACGAGCAGTACTTC. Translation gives CATSRDQQGGALYPYYEQYF.